The text below deals with one T cell receptor (beta chain). Its cognate antigen has yet to be identified. Base-call qualities are not available, and no considerably larger clone is one nucleotide away. The cohort was made up of approximately 670 healthy bone marrow donors. All cohort members were sampled while nominally healthy, although unrecorded immune exposures were likely present. The donor tested CMV seropositive and was one of the 289 seropositive cohort members. Every donor gave a peripheral blood sample, and the peripheral blood mononuclear cells from that sample were used for TCR beta sequencing. The Qiagen DNeasy Blood Extraction Kit was used to extract genomic DNA from the blood cell samples. The data belong to a study of cytomegalovirus exposure and HLA in healthy donors (TCRdb year 2017). At the level of the whole study: An earlier analysis of approximately 640 of the donors reported roughly 270 Gb of sequence data and around 110 million unique TCR beta sequences from about 179 million T cells. The study combined high-throughput TCR immunosequencing, statistical association of individual TCRs with disease status, and machine learning to predict cytomegalovirus infection status. Roughly 300 gigabases of sequencing data and around 85 million unique TCR sequences made up an early release that covered roughly 670 HLA-typed donors. To decide whether each TCR beta V gene segment behaved as functional or pseudogenic, an earlier analysis of fewer than 750 of the donors relied on high-throughput TCR beta sequencing. A later analysis re-examined previously published TCR beta repertoires from about 670 donors and added high-resolution HLA genotyping to investigate patterns of TCR occurrence. Across 300 to 400 genotyped donors of the cohort, an average of 235,054 unique TCR beta nucleotide sequences per donor were sequenced, and roughly 20% of those sequences were non-productive. Of the roughly 410 genotyped donors, roughly 76% were placed in the genetic ancestry cluster associated with self-reported Caucasian donors. Donor age, sex, ethnicity and CMV serostatus were collected together with the repertoire data. Genome-wide SNP genotypes for about 65% of the 666 donors were used in a later genetic analysis, which treated that subset as a discovery cohort. Typing coverage varied by locus: 629-630 donors for A, B, C, DRB1 and DQB1; approximately 520 for DQA1; over 600 for DPA1; around 450 for DPB1. The study aimed to test whether signatures of past pathogen exposure could be identified by cataloging public T cell receptors. Class I and class II HLA loci were covered by the typing at four-digit resolution. Because of strong linkage in the cohort, roughly five DR-DQ haplotypes were treated as single units for association and clustering. Every discovery cohort repertoire had been produced on one sequencing platform. Using immunosequencing, the study profiled T cell repertoires from 666 subjects and related those repertoires to cytomegalovirus serostatus. Besides the first cohort of some 670 subjects, a separate validation cohort made up of 120 different subjects was used. In the later analysis, no new phenotypic data were used to find candidate immune exposures; instead, reliance was placed on TCR beta sequences and their occurrence across donors. Overall study outcomes, separate from this receptor: A total of roughly 160 TCR beta chains were listed by the study as associated with cytomegalovirus. In a later analysis, the rate of TCR association differed among HLA loci, with DRB1 alleles having the most associated TCRs and HLA-C alleles having the fewest. Only TCR beta chains were sequenced in this cohort, and the absence of alpha or paired-chain data limited detectable features. In a later analysis, most CMV-associated TCR beta chains were found to appear HLA-restricted, with HLA associations seemingly driven largely by CMV exposure. A cluster of highly shared sequence variants was judged likely to represent a technical artifact of the sequencing pipeline. Roughly 15 rarely observed V segments, including chromosome 9 orphons, were excluded from the earlier analysis of just under 600 of the donors because counts were too low. In both the original and validation cohorts, the classifier was reported to diagnose cytomegalovirus status with high specificity and sensitivity. According to a later genetic analysis, donors in an Asian-associated ancestry cluster had fewer N-insertions in productive TCRs than the approximately 670-donor mean. In a later analysis, several top co-occurrence clusters were reported to appear linked to parvovirus B19, influenza, CMV and Epstein-Barr virus. A further reported finding was that TCR beta sequences accurately predicted the HLA-A and HLA-B alleles for most subjects in the first cohort. Three of the identified cytomegalovirus-associated TCR beta chains were confirmed in vitro to be specific for cytomegalovirus antigens. While some public TCRs were present in many individuals, most TCR sequences turned up only very rarely across donors. A later genetic analysis associated a missense DCLRE1C variant with V-gene and J-gene trimming of TCR beta chains, and an independent cohort replicated the association. In a later analysis, HLA-associated TCR beta chains were found to be more clonally expanded and to have lower generation probabilities than equally common non-associated chains. The only immune exposure information available for the cohort was CMV serostatus. Broadly in line with IMGT annotations, most TCR beta V segments showed up in productive rearrangements about 87% or about 30% of the time in an earlier analysis of several hundred of the donors. Correlated functional status among segregating V segments might be attributable to linkage disequilibrium, but an unknown experimental factor could not be ruled out. The authors suggested that the approach could potentially be extended to other disease states and immunological phenotypes. Because HLA typing was missing for some donors at each locus, association tests included only the typed subset. Strong co-occurrence of HLA alleles, especially DR and DQ, made assigning TCR associations to individual alleles difficult. Presence/absence analyses assumed roughly uniform sequencing depth across donors, an assumption that may not hold. At a false discovery rate of 0.05, a later analysis linked 16,951 TCR beta sequences to specific HLA alleles.

Library prep was done by the immunoSEQ multiplex PCR assay. A mixture of 60 forward primers for TCR Vbeta segments and 13 reverse primers for TCR Jbeta segments was used in the multiplex PCR. The CDR3 region of rearranged TCR beta genes was amplified from genomic DNA with a multiplex PCR assay. The Illumina HiSeq System was used to sequence the amplified TCR beta libraries as 87-base-pair reads. As for the original processing: A later analysis counted around 72 million unique TCR beta chains across the 690 or so repertoires, and around 9.9 million of these chains were shared by at least two donors. Raw reads were error-corrected and collapsed into unique sequences with a nearest-neighbor algorithm that merged closely related sequences to remove PCR and sequencing errors. V, D and J gene segments were assigned by aligning CDR3 sequences to IMGT reference sequences. Each retained sequence needed at least a six-nucleotide match to both a V gene segment and a J gene segment. A rearrangement counted as productive if the CDR3 had no stop codons and remained in frame with V and J, and every other rearrangement counted as non-productive. Following IMGT convention, CDR3 was defined as the stretch from the second conserved V-encoded cysteine to the conserved J-encoded phenylalanine. The earlier analysis of more than 450 of the donors excluded sequences that lacked an unambiguous match to a single V gene segment. An earlier analysis of roughly 590 of the donors called V segments functional above 56.7% productive rearrangements and segregating when the between-donor standard deviation exceeded 5%. To diagnose cytomegalovirus status from the catalog of TCR beta chain sequences, a statistical classification framework was built. In a later analysis, V and J genes were assigned by comparing TCR nucleotide sequences against IMGT/GENE-DB human TR gene sequences. Using the TCRdist pipeline, a later analysis assigned CDR3 sequences along with most-parsimonious VDJ recombination scenarios. In a later analysis, each TCR beta chain was defined by its CDR3 amino acid sequence together with its V-gene family, and reads lacking a unique V-gene family were excluded. In a later analysis, 550 to 650 highly shared, low-generation-probability nucleotide sequences were removed to address suspected cross-contamination and a sequencing artifact. In a later analysis, a clonal expansion index for each public chain was calculated from normalized within-repertoire ranks of inferred template counts. A later analysis computed generation probabilities with a VDJ recombination model fitted to out-of-frame rearrangements, and checked the results against IGoR. In a later analysis, TCR-TCR, TCR-HLA and TCR-CMV co-occurrence was scored with hypergeometric tests, and a repertoire-size bias correction was applied to TCR pairs. To estimate false discovery rates, a later analysis permuted the HLA or CMV assignments 20 times. In a later analysis, co-occurring TCRs were grouped using DBSCAN, and TCRdist sequence similarity was added for clustering within HLA-allele-positive subsets. Co-occurrence clustering excluded repertoires with fewer than 30,000 or more than 120,000 public chains, plus five with anomalous nucleotide sharing. In TCRdb, the immuneACCESS table is reduced to in-frame sequences with V and J assigned. These tables do not hold every clone; where another copy was compared, an unresolved V gene accounts for under half, and the others remain unexplained. For V, J and clone size, that table is used; D and trimming come from the DNA. The sample table contains around 130,000 clones; only one count was recorded for 70% to 85% of them. In total, the top ten clones hold more than 2.5% of the sample.

Sequenced input: PBMCs. The receptor was isolated from a woman aged 55-75 years in good health and CMV-seropositive.

The encoded CDR3 is CASSQQGYEQYF. The DNA sequence is as follows: TGCGCCAGCAGCCAACAGGGCTACGAGCAGTACTTC. This sequence uses TRBV5-1 and TRBJ2-7, and TRBD1 may be the D gene, going by 6 matching bases. The germline V gene specifies SGHRS as CDR1 and YFSETQ as CDR2. The trim is 4 bases for V and 3 bases for J, with a gap of 8 bases between the germline ends. Its CDR3 holds 12 amino acids, cysteine through phenylalanine. The entry retains the CDR3 DNA only, 36 bases that are in frame from base 1. The reference TRBV5-1 and TRBJ2-7 proteins fill in what lies around the CDR3, so the full variable domain reads KAGVTQTPRYLIKTRGQQVTLSCSPISGHRSVSWYQQTPGQGLQFLFEYFSETQRNKGNFPGRFSGRQFSNSRSEMNVSTLELGDSALYLCASSQQGYEQYFGPGTRLTVT.